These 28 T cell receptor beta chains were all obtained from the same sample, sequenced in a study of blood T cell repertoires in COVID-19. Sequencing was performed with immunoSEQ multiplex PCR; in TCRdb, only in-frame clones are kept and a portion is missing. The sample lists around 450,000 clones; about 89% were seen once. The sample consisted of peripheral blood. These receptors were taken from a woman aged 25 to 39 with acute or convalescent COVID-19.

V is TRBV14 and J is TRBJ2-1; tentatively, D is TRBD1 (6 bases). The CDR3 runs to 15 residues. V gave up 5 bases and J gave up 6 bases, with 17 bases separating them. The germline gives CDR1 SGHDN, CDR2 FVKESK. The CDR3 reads CASSKNRALFNEQFF. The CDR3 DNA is TGTGCCAGCAGCAAAAACAGGGCCTTGTTCAATGAGCAGTTCTTC.

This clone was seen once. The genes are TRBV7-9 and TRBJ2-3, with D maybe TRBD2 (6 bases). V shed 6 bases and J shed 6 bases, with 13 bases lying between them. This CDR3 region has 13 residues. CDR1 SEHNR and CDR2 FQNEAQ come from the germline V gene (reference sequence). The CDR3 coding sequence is TGTGCCAGCAGATCAGGACTATCTGATACGCAGTATTTT. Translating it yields CASRSGLSDTQYF.

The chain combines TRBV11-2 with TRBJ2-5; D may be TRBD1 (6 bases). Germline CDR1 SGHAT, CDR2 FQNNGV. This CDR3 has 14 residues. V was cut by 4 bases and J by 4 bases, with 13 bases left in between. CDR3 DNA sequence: TGTGCCAGCAGCTCTACAGGGAAGTTAGAGACCCAGTACTTC. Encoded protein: CASSSTGKLETQYF.

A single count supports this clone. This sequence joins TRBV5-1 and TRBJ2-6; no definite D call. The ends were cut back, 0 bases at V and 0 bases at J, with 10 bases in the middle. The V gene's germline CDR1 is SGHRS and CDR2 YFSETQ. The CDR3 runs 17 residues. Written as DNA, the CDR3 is TGCGCCAGCAGCTTGGAACAGCTCCCCTCTGGGGCCAACGTCCTGACTTTC. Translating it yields CASSLEQLPSGANVLTF.

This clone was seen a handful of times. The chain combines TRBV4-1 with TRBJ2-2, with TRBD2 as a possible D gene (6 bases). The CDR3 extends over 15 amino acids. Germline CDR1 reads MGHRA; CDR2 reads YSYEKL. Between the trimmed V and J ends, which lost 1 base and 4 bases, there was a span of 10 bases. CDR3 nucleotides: TGCGCCAGCAGCCAAGTGGCGGGATCCACCGGGGAGCTGTTTTTT. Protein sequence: CASSQVAGSTGELFF.

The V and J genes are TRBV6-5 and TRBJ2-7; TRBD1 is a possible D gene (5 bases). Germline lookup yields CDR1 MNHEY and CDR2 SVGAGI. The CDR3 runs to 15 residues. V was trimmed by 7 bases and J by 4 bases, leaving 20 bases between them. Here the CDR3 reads CASIPSGPAGYEQYF. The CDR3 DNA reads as TGTGCCAGCATACCGTCAGGACCCGCAGGGTACGAGCAGTACTTC.

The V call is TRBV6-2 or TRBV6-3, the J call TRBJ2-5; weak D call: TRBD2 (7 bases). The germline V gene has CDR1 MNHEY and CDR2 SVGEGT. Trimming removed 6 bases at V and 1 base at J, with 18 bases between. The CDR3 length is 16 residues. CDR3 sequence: CASSSNWGGLQETQYF. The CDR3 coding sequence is TGTGCCAGCAGCTCAAATTGGGGGGGCCTCCAAGAGACCCAGTACTTC.

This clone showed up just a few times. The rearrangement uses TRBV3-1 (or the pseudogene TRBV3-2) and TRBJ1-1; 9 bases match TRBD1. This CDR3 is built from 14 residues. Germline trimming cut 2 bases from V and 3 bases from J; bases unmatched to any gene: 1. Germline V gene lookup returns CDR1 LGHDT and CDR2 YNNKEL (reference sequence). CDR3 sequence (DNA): TGTGCCAGCAGCCAATACAGGGGGCACACTGAAGCTTTCTTT. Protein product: CASSQYRGHTEAFF.

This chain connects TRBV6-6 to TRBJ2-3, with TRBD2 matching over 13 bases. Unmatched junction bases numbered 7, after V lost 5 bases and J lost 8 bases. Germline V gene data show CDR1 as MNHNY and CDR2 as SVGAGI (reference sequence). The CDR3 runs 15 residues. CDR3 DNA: TGTGCCAGCAGTACTAGCGGGGGGGCCCTGCTTACGCAGTATTTT. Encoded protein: CASSTSGGALLTQYF.

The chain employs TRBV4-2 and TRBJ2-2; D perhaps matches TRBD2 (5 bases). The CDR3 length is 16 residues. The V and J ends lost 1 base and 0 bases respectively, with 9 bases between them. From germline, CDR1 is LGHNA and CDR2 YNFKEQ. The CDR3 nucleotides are TGTGCCAGCAGCCAAGTTTGGACTTCGAACACCGGGGAGCTGTTTTTT. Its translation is CASSQVWTSNTGELFF.

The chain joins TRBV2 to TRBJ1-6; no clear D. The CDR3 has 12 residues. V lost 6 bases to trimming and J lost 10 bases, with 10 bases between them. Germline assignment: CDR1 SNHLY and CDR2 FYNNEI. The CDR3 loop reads CASRPVESPLHF. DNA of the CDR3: TGTGCCAGCAGGCCGGTCGAGTCACCCCTCCACTTT.

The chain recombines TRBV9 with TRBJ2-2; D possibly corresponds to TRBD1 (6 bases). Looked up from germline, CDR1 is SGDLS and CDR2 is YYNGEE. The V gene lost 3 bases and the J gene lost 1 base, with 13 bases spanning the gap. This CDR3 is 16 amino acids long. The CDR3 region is CASSAEWDKNTGELFF. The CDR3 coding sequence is TGTGCCAGCAGCGCCGAGTGGGACAAGAACACCGGGGAGCTGTTTTTT. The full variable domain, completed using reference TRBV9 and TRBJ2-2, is DSGVTQTPKHLITATGQRVTLRCSPRSGDLSVYWYQQSLDQGLQFLIQYYNGEERAKGNILERFSAQQFPDLHSELNLSSLELGDSALYFCASSAEWDKNTGELFFGEGSRLTVL.

The CDR3, as DNA: TGTGCCAGCACCGACCGGGGCTACGAGCAGTACTTC. Residues: CASTDRGYEQYF. V gene TRBV5-8 combines with J gene TRBJ2-7, with D possibly being TRBD2 (5 bases). This CDR3 is built from 12 residues. Looked up from germline, CDR1 is SGHTS and CDR2 is YDEGEE. V was clipped by 6 bases and J by 3 bases, with 10 bases between them.

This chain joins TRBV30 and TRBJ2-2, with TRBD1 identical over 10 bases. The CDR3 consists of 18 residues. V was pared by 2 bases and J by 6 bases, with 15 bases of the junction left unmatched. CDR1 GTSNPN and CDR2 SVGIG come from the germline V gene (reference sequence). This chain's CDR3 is CAWSILWGTGVNAGELFF. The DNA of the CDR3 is TGTGCCTGGAGTATCCTGTGGGGGACAGGGGTGAATGCCGGGGAGCTGTTTTTT.

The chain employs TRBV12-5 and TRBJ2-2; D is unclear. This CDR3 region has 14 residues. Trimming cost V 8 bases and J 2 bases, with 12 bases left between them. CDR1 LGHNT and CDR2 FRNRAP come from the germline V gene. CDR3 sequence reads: CASSLSANTGELFF. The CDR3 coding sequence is TGTGCTAGTTCCCTTAGTGCTAACACCGGGGAGCTGTTTTTT. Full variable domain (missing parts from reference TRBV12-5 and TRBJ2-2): DARVTQTPRHKVTEMGQEVTMRCQPILGHNTVFWYRQTMMQGLELLAYFRNRAPLDDSGMPKDRFSAEMPDATLATLKIQPSEPRDSAVYFCASSLSANTGELFFGEGSRLTVL.

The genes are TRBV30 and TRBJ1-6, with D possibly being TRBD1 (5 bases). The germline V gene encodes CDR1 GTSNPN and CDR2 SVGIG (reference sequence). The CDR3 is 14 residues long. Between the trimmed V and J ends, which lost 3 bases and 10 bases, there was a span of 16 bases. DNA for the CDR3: TGTGCCTGGAGGACGGGGGGGGGACCCTCACCCCTCCACTTT. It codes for CAWRTGGGPSPLHF.

The DNA for the CDR3 is TGTGCCAGCAGTAGGGACAGGGGTCTCTCCTACGAGCAGTACTTC. Protein sequence: CASSRDRGLSYEQYF. This chain joins TRBV6-5 and TRBJ2-7, with 10 bases lining up with TRBD1. The V gene's germline CDR1 is MNHEY and CDR2 SVGAGI. The CDR3 consists of 15 residues. V was pared by 5 bases and J by 0 bases, with 4 bases of the junction left unmatched.

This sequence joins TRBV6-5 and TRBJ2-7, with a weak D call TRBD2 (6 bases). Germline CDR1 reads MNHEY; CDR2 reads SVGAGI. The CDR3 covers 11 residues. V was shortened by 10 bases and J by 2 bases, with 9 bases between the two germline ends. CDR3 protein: CATERAYEQYF. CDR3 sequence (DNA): TGTGCCACAGAGCGGGCCTACGAGCAGTACTTC.

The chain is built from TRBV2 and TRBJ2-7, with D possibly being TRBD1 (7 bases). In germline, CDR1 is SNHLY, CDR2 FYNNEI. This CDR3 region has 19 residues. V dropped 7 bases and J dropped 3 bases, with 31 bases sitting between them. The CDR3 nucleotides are TGTGCCAGCAATCGCTGGCGGGACAGCAAAGCTAGAAACGACTACGAGCAGTACTTC. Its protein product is CASNRWRDSKARNDYEQYF.

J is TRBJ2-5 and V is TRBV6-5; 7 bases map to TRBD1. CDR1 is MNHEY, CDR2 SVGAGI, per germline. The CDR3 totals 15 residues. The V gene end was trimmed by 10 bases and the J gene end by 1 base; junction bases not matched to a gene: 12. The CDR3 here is CATFGDRAIQETQYF. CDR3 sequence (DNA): TGTGCCACTTTTGGCGACAGGGCCATCCAAGAGACCCAGTACTTC.

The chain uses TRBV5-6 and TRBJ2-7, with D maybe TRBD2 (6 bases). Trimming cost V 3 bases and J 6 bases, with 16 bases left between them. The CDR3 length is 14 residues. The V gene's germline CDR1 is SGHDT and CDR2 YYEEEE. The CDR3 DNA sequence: TGTGCCAGCAGCTGGGTTTCGGGGGTCCCCGAGCAGTACTTC. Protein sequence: CASSWVSGVPEQYF.

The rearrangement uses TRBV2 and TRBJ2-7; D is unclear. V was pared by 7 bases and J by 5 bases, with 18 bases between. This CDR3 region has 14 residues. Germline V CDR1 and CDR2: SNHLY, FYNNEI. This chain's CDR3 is CASIDPGLENEQYF. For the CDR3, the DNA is TGTGCCAGCATTGACCCGGGTTTGGAAAACGAGCAGTACTTC.

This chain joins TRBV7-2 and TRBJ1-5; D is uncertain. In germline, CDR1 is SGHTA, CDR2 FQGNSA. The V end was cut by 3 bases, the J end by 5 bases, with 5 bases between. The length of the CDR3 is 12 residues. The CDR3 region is CASSFRDQPQHF. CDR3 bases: TGTGCCAGCAGCTTTCGTGATCAGCCCCAGCATTTT.

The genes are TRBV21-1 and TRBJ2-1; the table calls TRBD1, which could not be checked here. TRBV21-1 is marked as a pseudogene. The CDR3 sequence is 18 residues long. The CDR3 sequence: CASSSKPPGTGVDNEQFF. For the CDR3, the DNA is TGTGCCAGCAGCTCGAAGCCCCCCGGGACAGGGGTCGACAATGAGCAGTTCTTC.

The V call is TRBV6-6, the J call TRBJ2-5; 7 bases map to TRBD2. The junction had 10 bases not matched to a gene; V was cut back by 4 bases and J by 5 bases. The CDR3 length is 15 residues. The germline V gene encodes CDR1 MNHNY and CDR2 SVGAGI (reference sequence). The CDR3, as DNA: TGTGCCAGCAGTTCAGCGGGGTCGAGAGGGGAGACCCAGTACTTC. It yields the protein CASSSAGSRGETQYF.

The DNA of the CDR3 is TGTGCCAGCAGTGAATTGGGGAGCGCTGAAGCTTTCTTT. Encoded protein: CASSELGSAEAFF. J is TRBJ1-1 and V is TRBV6-1; D is ambiguous. This CDR3 region has 13 residues. Germline lookup yields CDR1 MNHNS and CDR2 SASEGT. V was clipped by 2 bases and J by 6 bases, with 10 bases between them.

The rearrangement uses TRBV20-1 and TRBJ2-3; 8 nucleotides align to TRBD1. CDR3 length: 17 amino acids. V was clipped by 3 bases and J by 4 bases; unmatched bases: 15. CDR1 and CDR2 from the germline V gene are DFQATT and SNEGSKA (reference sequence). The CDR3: CSASGVRGRGLSDTQYF. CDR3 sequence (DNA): TGCAGTGCTAGTGGTGTTCGGGGCAGGGGGCTTTCAGATACGCAGTATTTT.

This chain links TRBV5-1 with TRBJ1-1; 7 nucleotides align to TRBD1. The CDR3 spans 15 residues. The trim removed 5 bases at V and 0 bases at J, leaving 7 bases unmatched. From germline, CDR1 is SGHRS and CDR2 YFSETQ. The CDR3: CASSVEQGMNTEAFF. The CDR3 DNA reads TGCGCCAGCAGTGTTGAACAGGGGATGAACACTGAAGCTTTCTTT.